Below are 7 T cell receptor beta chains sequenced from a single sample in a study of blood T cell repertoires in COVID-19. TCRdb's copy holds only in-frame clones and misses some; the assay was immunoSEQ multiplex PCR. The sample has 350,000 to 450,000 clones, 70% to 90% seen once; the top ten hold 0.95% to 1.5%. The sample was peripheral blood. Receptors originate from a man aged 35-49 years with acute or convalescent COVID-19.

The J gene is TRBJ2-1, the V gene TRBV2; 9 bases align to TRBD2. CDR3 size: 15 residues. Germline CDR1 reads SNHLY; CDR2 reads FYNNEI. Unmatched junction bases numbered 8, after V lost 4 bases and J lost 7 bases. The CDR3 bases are TGTGCCAGCAGTGTGTTAGCGGGAGTTTCGAATGAGCAGTTCTTC. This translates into CASSVLAGVSNEQFF.

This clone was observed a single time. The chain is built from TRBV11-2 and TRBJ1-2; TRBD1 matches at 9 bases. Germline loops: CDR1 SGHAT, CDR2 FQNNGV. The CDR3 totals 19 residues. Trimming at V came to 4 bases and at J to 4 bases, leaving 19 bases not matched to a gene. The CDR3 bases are TGTGCCAGCAGCTCCCCGTCCGGGACAGGGATGAGGTGGGGCTATGGCTACACCTTC. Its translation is CASSSPSGTGMRWGYGYTF.

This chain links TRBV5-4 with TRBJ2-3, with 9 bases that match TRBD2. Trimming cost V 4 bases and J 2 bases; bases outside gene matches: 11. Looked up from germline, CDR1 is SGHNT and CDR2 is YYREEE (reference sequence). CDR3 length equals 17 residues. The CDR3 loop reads CASSTPPSGVHTDTQYF. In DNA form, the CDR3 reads TGTGCCAGCAGCACCCCCCCTAGCGGGGTACACACAGATACGCAGTATTTT.

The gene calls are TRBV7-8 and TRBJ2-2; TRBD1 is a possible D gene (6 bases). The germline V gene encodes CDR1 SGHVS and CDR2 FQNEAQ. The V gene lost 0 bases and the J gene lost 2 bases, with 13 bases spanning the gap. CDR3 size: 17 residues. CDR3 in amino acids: CASSLAPDRPNTGELFF. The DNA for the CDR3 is TGTGCCAGCAGCTTAGCGCCGGACAGACCCAACACCGGGGAGCTGTTTTTT. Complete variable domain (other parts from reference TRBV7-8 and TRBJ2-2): GAGVSQSPRYKVAKRGQDVALRCDPISGHVSLFWYQQALGQGPEFLTYFQNEAQLDKSGLPSDRFFAERPEGSVSTLKIQRTQQEDSAVYLCASSLAPDRPNTGELFFGEGSRLTVL.

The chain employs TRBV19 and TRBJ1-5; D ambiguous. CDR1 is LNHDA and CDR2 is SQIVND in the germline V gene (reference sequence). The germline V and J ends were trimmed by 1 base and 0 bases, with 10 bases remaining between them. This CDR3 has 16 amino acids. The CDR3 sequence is CASSIVGGYSNQPQHF. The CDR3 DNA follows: TGTGCCAGTAGTATAGTCGGCGGCTATAGCAATCAGCCCCAGCATTTT. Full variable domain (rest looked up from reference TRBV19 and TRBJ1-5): DGGITQSPKYLFRKEGQNVTLSCEQNLNHDAMYWYRQDPGQGLRLIYYSQIVNDFQKGDIAEGYSVSREKKESFPLTVTSAQKNPTAFYLCASSIVGGYSNQPQHFGDGTRLSIL.

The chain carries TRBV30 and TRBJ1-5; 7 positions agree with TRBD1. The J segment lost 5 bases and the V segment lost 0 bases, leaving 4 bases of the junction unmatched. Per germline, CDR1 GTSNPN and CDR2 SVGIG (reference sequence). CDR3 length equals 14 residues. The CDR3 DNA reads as TGTGCCTGGAGTGTTGACAGGGATGATCAGCCCCAGCATTTT. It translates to CAWSVDRDDQPQHF.

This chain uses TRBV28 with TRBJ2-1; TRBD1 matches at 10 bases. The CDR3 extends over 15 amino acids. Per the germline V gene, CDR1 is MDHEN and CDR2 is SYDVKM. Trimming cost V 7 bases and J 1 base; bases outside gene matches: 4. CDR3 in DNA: TGTGCCAGCATTGGGGGACAGGGGTCCTACAATGAGCAGTTCTTC. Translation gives CASIGGQGSYNEQFF.